This T cell receptor (beta chain) appears in the sequencing data of a study of CD8 T cells in Susac syndrome. The study's findings and limits: The study conceded that relatively few individuals underwent its TCR sequencing and HLA analysis.

In regard to this clonotype: Antigen specificity is unknown.

CD8+ and CD4+ T cells from blood underwent TCR beta sequencing. TEMRA cells were FACS-enriched, unlike CD8+ and CD4+ T cells, which were negatively isolated. Germline CDR1 MDHEN, CDR2 SYDVKM. This CDR3 contains 16 residues. The ends were cut back, 3 bases at V and 4 bases at J, with 18 bases in the middle. RNA totalling roughly 0.5 to 1 ug underwent reverse transcription with random hexamers. Across 54 Vbeta and 13 Jbeta, immunoSEQ multiplex PCR amplified TCR beta CDR3. TCRdb recomputed calls from the immunoSEQ multiplex PCR reads with MiXCR, one row per CDR3 protein. This table holds fewer than 350,000 distinct CDR3 sequences, about 88% found once.

This TCR came from a human donor with multiple sclerosis. This chain joins TRBV28 and TRBJ1-2; D ambiguous. Sequences were obtained from CD8+ T cells from PBMCs. CDR3 protein: CASSLGRHIPLYGYTF. Here the CDR3 DNA reads TGTGCCAGCAGTTTGGGCAGACACATTCCCCTCTATGGCTACACCTTC.